The entry that follows covers one TCR beta chain sequence. Its antigen is unidentified. The source of the sample is a study of blood T cells in healthy people across ages. Then a second PCR, running roughly 7 to 11 cycles, was carried out with a sample-barcoded 5' primer and a J-beta primer mix. All cDNA molecules were each tagged by a template-switch adaptor with 12 random nucleotides. TCRdb fed the 5' RACE reads into MiXCR, producing one record per CDR3 protein. The sample includes 800,000 or so distinct CDR3 sequences, 46% seen only once; the top ten take around 18%. Whole-study results and caveats: The lack of PBMC sorting stopped any conclusive naive versus antigen-experienced comparison.

The specimen was blood. This TCR derives from a man at least 80 years old in good health.

CDR3 residues: CASKGTSGHNEQYF. CDR3 bases: TGCGCCAGCAAAGGGACTAGCGGCCACAATGAGCAGTACTTC. The chain joins TRBV5-1 to TRBJ2-7; TRBD2 aligns across 11 bases. The CDR3 totals 14 residues. Looked up from germline, CDR1 is SGHRS and CDR2 is YFSETQ. V trimming: 6 bases; J trimming: 7 bases; junction bases outside the gene matches: 9.